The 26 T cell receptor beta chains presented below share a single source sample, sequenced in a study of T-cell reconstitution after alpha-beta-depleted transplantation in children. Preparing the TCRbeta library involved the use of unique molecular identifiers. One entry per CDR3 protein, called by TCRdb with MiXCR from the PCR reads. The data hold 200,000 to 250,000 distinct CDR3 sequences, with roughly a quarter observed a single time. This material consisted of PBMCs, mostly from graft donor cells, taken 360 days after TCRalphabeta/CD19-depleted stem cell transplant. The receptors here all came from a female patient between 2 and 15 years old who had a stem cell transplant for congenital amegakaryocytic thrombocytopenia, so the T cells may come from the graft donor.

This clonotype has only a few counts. As DNA, the CDR3 is TGTGCCAGCGGGGGACAGGCCATCACCGGGGAGCTGTTTTTT. Translating it yields CASGGQAITGELFF. J is TRBJ2-2 and V is TRBV2; 8 bases map to TRBD1. The CDR3 consists of 14 residues. V was clipped by 8 bases and J by 4 bases; unmatched bases: 6. Per germline, CDR1 SNHLY and CDR2 FYNNEI.

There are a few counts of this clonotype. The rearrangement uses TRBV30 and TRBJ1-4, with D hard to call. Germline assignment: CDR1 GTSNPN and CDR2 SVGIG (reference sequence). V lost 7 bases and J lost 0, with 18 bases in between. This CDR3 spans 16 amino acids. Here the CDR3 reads CASWRMPRATNEKLFF. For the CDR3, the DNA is TGTGCCTCGTGGAGGATGCCGAGGGCAACTAATGAAAAACTGTTTTTT.

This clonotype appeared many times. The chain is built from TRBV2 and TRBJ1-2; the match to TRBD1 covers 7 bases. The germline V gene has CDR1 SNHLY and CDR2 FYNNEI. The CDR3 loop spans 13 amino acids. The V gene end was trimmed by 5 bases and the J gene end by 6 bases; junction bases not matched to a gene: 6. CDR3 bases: TGTGCCAGCAGTCCGACAGGGCAGAATGGCTACACCTTC. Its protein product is CASSPTGQNGYTF.

The CDR3 is CASSLGTGATGELFF. CDR3 in DNA: TGTGCCAGCAGCCTCGGGACAGGGGCGACCGGGGAGCTGTTTTTT. J is TRBJ2-2 and V is TRBV3-1, with 10 bases identical to TRBD1. In germline, CDR1 is LGHDT, CDR2 YNNKEL (reference sequence). Trimming cost V 4 bases and J 5 bases; bases outside gene matches: 4. This CDR3 is 15 amino acids long.

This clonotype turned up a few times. The CDR3 DNA reads TGTGCCAGCAGTGAAGCTAGCGGGGGGGCATACAATGAGCAGTTCTTC. Translation: CASSEASGGAYNEQFF. The V gene is TRBV25-1, the J gene TRBJ2-1; 12 nucleotides agree with TRBD2. In germline, CDR1 is MGHDK, CDR2 SYGVNS. This CDR3 is built from 16 residues. Trimming at V came to 2 bases and at J to 4 bases, leaving 3 bases not matched to a gene.

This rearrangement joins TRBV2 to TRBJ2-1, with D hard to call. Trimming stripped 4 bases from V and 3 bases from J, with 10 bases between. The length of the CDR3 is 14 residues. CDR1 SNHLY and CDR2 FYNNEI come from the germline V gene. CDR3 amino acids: CASSVQLNYNEQFF. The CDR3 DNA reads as TGTGCCAGCAGTGTCCAGCTCAACTACAATGAGCAGTTCTTC. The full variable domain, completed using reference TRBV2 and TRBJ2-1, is EPEVTQTPSHQVTQMGQEVILRCVPISNHLYFYWYRQILGQKVEFLVSFYNNEISEKSEIFDDQFSVERPDGSNFTLKIRSTKLEDSAMYFCASSVQLNYNEQFFGPGTRLTVL.

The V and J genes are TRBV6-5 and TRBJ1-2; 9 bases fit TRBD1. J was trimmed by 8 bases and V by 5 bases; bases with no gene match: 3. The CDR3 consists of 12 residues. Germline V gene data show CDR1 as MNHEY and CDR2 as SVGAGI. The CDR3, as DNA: TGTGCCAGCAGTACAGGGGGCAGGGGCTACACCTTC. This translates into CASSTGGRGYTF.

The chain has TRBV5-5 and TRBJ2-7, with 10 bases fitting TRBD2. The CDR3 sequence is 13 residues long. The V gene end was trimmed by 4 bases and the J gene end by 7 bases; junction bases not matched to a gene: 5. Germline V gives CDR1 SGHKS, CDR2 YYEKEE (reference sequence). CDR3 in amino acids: CASSKGLAFEQYF. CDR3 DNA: TGTGCCAGCAGCAAGGGACTAGCGTTTGAGCAGTACTTC. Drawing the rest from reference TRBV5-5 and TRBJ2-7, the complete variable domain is DAGVTQSPTHLIKTRGQQVTLRCSPISGHKSVSWYQQVLGQGPQFIFQYYEKEERGRGNFPDRFSARQFPNYSSELNVNALLLGDSALYLCASSKGLAFEQYFGPGTRLTVT.

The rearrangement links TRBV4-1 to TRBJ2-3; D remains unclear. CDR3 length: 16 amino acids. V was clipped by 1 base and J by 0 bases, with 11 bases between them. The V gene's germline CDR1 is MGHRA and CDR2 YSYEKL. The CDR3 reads CASSQVRVRSTDTQYF. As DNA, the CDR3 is TGCGCCAGCAGCCAAGTGAGAGTAAGAAGCACAGATACGCAGTATTTT.

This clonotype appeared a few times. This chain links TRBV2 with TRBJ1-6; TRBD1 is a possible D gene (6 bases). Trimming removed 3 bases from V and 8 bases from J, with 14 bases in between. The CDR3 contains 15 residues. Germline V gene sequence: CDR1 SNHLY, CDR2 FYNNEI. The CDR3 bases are TGTGCCAGCAGTGACCGCACAGGGCGAGATTCACCCCTCCACTTT. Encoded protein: CASSDRTGRDSPLHF.

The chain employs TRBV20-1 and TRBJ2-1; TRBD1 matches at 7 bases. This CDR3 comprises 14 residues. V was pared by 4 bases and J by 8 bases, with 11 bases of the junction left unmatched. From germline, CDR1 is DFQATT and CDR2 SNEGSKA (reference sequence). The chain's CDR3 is CSATLRQGFDEQFF. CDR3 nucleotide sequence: TGCAGTGCTACCCTTAGACAGGGTTTCGATGAGCAGTTCTTC.

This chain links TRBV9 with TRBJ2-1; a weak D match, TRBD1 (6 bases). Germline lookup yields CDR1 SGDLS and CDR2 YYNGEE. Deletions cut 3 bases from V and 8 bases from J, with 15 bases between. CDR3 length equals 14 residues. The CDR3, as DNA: TGTGCCAGCAGCGCTGGACAGTTCTCCCATGAGCAGTTCTTC. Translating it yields CASSAGQFSHEQFF.

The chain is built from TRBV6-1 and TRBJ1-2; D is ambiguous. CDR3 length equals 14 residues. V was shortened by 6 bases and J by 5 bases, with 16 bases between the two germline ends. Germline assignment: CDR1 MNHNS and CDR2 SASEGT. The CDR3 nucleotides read TGTGCCAGCAGGCCCGCTCAGAGAATTTATGGCTACACCTTC. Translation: CASRPAQRIYGYTF.

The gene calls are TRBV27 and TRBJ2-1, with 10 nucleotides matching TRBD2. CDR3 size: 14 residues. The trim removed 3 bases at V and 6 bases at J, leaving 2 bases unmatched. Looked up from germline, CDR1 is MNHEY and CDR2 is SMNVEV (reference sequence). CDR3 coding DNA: TGTGCCAGCAGTTTTACTAGCGGGACCAATGAGCAGTTCTTC. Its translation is CASSFTSGTNEQFF.

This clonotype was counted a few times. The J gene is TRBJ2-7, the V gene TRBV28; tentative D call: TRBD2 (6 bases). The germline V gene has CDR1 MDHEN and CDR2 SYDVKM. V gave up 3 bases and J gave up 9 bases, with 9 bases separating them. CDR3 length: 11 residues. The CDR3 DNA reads TGTGCCAGCAGTTTTCGGGGAGGGCAGTACTTC. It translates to CASSFRGGQYF.

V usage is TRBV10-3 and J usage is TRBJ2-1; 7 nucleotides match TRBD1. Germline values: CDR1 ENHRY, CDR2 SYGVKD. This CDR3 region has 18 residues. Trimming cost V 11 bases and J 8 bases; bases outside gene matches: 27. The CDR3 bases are TGTGCCTTCACCGGTTTGGGGACAGCAACTCCCCGTCAACATGAGCAGTTCTTC. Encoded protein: CAFTGLGTATPRQHEQFF.

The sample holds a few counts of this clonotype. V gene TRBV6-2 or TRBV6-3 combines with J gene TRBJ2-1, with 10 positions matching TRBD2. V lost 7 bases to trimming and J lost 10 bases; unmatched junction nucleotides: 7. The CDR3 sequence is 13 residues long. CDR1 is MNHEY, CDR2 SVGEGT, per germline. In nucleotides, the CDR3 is TGTGCCAGCACCTCGTCGACTAGCGGGGAGCAGTTCTTC. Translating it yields CASTSSTSGEQFF.

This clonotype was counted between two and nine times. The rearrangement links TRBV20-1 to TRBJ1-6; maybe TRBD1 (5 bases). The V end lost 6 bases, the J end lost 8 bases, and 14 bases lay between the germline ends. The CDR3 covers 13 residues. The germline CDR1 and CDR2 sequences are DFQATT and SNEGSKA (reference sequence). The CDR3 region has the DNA TGCAGTGCGCTTTCGGGGGGTGATTCACCCCTCCACTTT. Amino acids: CSALSGGDSPLHF.

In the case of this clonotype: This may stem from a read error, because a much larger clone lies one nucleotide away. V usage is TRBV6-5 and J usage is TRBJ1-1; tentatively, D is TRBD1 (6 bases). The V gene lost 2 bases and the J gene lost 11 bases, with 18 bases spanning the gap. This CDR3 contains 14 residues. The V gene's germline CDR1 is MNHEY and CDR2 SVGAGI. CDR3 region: CASSYPRGRGTAFF. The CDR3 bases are TGTGCCAGCAGTTACCCGAGGGGCAGGGGAACTGCTTTCTTT.

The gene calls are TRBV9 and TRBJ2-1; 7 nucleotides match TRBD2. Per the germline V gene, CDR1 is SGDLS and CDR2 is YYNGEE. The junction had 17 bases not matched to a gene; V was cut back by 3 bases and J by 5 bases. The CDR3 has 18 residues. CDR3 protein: CASSEGGVRRGLHNEQFF. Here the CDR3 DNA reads TGTGCCAGCAGCGAGGGCGGGGTTCGGCGGGGGTTGCACAATGAGCAGTTCTTC.

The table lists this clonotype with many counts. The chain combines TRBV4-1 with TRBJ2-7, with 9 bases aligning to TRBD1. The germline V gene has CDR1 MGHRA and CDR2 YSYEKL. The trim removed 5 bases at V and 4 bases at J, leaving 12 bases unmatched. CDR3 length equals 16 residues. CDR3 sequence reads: CASSSTTGGTWYEQYF. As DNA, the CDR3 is TGCGCCAGCAGCTCCACAACAGGGGGCACTTGGTACGAGCAGTACTTC.

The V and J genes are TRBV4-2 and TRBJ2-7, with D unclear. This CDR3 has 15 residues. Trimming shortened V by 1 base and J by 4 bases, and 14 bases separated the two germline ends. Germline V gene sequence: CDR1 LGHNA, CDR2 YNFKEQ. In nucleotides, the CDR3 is TGTGCCAGCAGCCAAGGTTACGGTGCGCTTTACGAGCAGTACTTC. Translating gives CASSQGYGALYEQYF.

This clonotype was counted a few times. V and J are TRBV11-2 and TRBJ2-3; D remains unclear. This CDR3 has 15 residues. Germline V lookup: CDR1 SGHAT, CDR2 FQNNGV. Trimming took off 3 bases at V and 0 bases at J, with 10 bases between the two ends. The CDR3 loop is CASSFVPPSTDTQYF. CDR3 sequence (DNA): TGTGCCAGCAGCTTCGTTCCGCCCAGCACAGATACGCAGTATTTT.

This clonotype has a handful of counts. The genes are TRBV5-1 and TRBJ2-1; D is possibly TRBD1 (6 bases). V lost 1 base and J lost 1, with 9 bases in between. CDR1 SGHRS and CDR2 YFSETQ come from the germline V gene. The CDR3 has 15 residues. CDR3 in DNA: TGCGCCAGCAGCTTGAGCAGGGGTTCCTACAATGAGCAGTTCTTC. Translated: CASSLSRGSYNEQFF.

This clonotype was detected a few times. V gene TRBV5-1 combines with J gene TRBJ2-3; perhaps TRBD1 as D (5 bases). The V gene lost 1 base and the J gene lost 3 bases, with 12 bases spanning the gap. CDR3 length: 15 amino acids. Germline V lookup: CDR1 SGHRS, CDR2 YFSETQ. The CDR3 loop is CASSLLGLETDTQYF. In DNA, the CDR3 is TGCGCCAGCAGCTTGTTGGGGCTCGAGACAGATACGCAGTATTTT.

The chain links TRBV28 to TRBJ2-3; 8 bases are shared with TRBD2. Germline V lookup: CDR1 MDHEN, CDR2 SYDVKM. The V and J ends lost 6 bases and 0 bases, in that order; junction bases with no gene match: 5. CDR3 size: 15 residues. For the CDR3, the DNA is TGTGCCAGCAGCACTAGCGGAGCTAGCACAGATACGCAGTATTTT. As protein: CASSTSGASTDTQYF.